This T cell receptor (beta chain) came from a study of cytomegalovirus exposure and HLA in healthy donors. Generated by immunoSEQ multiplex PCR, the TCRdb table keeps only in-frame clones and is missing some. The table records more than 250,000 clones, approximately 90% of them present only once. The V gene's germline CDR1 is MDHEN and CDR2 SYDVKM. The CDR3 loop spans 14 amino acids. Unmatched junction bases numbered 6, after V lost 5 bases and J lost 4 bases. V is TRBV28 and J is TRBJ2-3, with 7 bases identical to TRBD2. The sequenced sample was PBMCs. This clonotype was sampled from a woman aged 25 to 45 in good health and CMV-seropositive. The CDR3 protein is CASSASGWADTQYF. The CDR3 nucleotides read TGTGCCAGCAGTGCTAGCGGATGGGCAGATACGCAGTATTTT.